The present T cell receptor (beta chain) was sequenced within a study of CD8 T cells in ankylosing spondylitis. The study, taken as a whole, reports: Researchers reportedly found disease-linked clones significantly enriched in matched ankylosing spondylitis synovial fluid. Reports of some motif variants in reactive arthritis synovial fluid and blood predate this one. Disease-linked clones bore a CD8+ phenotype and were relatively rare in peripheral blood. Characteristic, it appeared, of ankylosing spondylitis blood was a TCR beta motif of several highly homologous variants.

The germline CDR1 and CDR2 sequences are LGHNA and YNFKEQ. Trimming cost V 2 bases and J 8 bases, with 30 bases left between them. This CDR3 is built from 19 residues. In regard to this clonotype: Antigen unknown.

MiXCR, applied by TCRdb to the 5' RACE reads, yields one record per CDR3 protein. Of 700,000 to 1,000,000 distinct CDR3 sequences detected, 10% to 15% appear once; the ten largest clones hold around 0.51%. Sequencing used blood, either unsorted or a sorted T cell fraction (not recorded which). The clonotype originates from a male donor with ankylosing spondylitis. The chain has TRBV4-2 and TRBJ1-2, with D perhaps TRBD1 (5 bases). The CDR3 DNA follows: TGTGCCAGCAGCCAACGGACCAGCATAAAGGAAATGGGGACTATCGGCTACACCTTC. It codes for CASSQRTSIKEMGTIGYTF.